The rows below give T cell receptor beta chains drawn from one sample of a study of metastatic and nonmetastatic thyroid tumors. Via MiXCR, TCRdb re-called the PCR reads. The sample holds under 35,000 clones; 35% to 45% are singletons and the top ten take roughly 23%. The sequencing input was tumor tissue. The source of these receptors is a female donor with papillary thyroid cancer or a benign thyroid nodule (not recorded which). Some clones in this sample may be carry-over from other donors' samples. Both conserved end residues are part of each CDR3. D genes are given only for firm matches. The size entry is marked missing in some rows and otherwise reads once, few, many or a size class.

v_gene: TRBV19
d_gene: TRBD2
abundance: NA
len: 18
j_gene: TRBJ2-3
CDR3aa: CASSLGLAGATSTDTQYF
CDR3nt: TGTGCCAGTAGTCTGGGACTAGCGGGGGCAACTAGCACAGATACGCAGTATTTT

v_gene: TRBV3-1
d_gene: NA
abundance: NA
len: 14
j_gene: TRBJ1-6
CDR3aa: CASSQGVANSPLHF
CDR3nt: TGTGCCAGCAGCCAGGGGGTCGCTAATTCACCCCTCCACTTT

v_gene: TRBV2
d_gene: NA
abundance: NA
len: 13
j_gene: TRBJ1-2
CDR3aa: CASSGAESYGYTF
CDR3nt: TGTGCCAGCAGCGGGGCGGAGTCCTATGGCTACACCTTC

v_gene: TRBV27
d_gene: TRBD2
abundance: few
len: 15
j_gene: TRBJ2-5
CDR3aa: CASSFTSGRGRTQYF
CDR3nt: TGTGCCAGCAGTTTTACTAGCGGGAGAGGAAGGACCCAGTACTTC

v_gene: TRBV11-3
d_gene: NA
abundance: NA
len: 14
j_gene: TRBJ2-2
CDR3aa: CASSLRGANGELFF
CDR3nt: TGTGCCAGCAGCCTCCGGGGCGCGAACGGGGAGCTGTTTTTT

v_gene: TRBV24-1
d_gene: NA
abundance: NA
len: 14
j_gene: TRBJ2-3
CDR3aa: CATADTFATDTQYF
CDR3nt: TGTGCCACGGCGGACACCTTTGCCACAGATACGCAGTATTTT

v_gene: TRBV28
d_gene: NA
abundance: NA
len: 13
j_gene: TRBJ2-5
CDR3aa: CASSLSPAVAQYF
CDR3nt: TGTGCCAGCAGTTTAAGTCCGGCTGTAGCCCAGTACTTC

v_gene: TRBV6-5
d_gene: NA
abundance: large
len: 14
j_gene: TRBJ2-7
CDR3aa: CASSYSGTPYEQYF
CDR3nt: TGTGCCAGCAGTTACTCCGGGACCCCCTACGAGCAGTACTTC

v_gene: TRBV18
d_gene: NA
abundance: many
len: 13
j_gene: TRBJ1-5
CDR3aa: CASHQGGDQPQHF
CDR3nt: TGTGCCAGCCATCAAGGGGGGGATCAGCCCCAGCATTTT

v_gene: TRBV24-1
d_gene: NA
abundance: few
len: 16
j_gene: TRBJ2-3
CDR3aa: CATSHPWDGDTDTQYF
CDR3nt: TGTGCCACCAGCCACCCCTGGGACGGAGACACAGATACGCAGTATTTT

v_gene: TRBV12-3/TRBV12-4
d_gene: NA
abundance: NA
len: 14
j_gene: TRBJ2-5
CDR3aa: CTSSPRGGGETQYF
CDR3nt: TGTACCAGCAGCCCGAGGGGGGGGGGAGAGACCCAGTACTTC

v_gene: TRBV27
d_gene: TRBD2
abundance: few
len: 14
j_gene: TRBJ2-1
CDR3aa: CASSLLAGTNEQFF
CDR3nt: TGTGCCAGCAGTTTATTAGCGGGAACCAATGAGCAGTTCTTC

v_gene: TRBV6-2/TRBV6-3
d_gene: NA
abundance: NA
len: 14
j_gene: TRBJ2-7
CDR3aa: CASSPFGTYNEQYF
CDR3nt: TGTGCCAGCAGCCCCTTCGGGACATACAACGAGCAGTACTTC

v_gene: TRBV6-1
d_gene: NA
abundance: NA
len: 13
j_gene: TRBJ2-7
CDR3aa: CASSHSATYEQYF
CDR3nt: TGTGCCAGCAGCCATAGCGCGACCTACGAGCAGTACTTC

v_gene: TRBV4-1
d_gene: NA
abundance: few
len: 14
j_gene: TRBJ2-7
CDR3aa: CASSPRDGTYEQYF
CDR3nt: TGCGCCAGCAGCCCCCGGGACGGTACCTACGAGCAGTACTTC

v_gene: TRBV20-1
d_gene: TRBD2
abundance: NA
len: 17
j_gene: TRBJ2-3
CDR3aa: CSAIPGLAGRSTDTQYF
CDR3nt: TGCAGTGCTATCCCCGGACTAGCGGGGCGCAGCACAGATACGCAGTATTTT

v_gene: TRBV4-3
d_gene: NA
abundance: medium-sized
len: 16
j_gene: TRBJ1-2
CDR3aa: CASSQEAAGEGAGYTF
CDR3nt: TGCGCCAGCAGCCAAGAAGCGGCCGGAGAAGGCGCGGGCTACACCTTC

v_gene: TRBV7-2
d_gene: NA
abundance: NA
len: 15
j_gene: TRBJ2-2
CDR3aa: CASSLAGVHTGELFF
CDR3nt: TGTGCCAGCAGCTTAGCGGGAGTCCACACCGGGGAGCTGTTTTTT

v_gene: TRBV14
d_gene: TRBD2
abundance: NA
len: 18
j_gene: TRBJ2-1
CDR3aa: CASSHPRGSGSSYNEQFF
CDR3nt: TGTGCCAGCAGCCACCCCCGAGGTAGCGGGAGCTCCTACAATGAGCAGTTCTTC

v_gene: TRBV5-1
d_gene: TRBD1
abundance: NA
len: 15
j_gene: TRBJ1-4
CDR3aa: CASTSGGYRAEKLFF
CDR3nt: TGCGCCAGCACCTCAGGGGGCTATAGAGCTGAAAAACTGTTTTTT

v_gene: TRBV5-1
d_gene: NA
abundance: NA
len: 14
j_gene: TRBJ2-3
CDR3aa: CASSLVLLSDTQYF
CDR3nt: TGCGCCAGCAGCTTGGTCCTTTTGTCAGATACGCAGTATTTT

v_gene: TRBV12-3/TRBV12-4
d_gene: TRBD2
abundance: NA
len: 14
j_gene: TRBJ2-7
CDR3aa: CASNVAGSSYEQYF
CDR3nt: TGTGCCAGCAACGTAGCGGGGAGCTCCTACGAGCAGTACTTC

v_gene: TRBV4-2
d_gene: NA
abundance: NA
len: 15
j_gene: TRBJ2-3
CDR3aa: CASSQGRALTDTQYF
CDR3nt: TGTGCCAGCAGCCAAGGGAGGGCGCTCACAGATACGCAGTATTTT

v_gene: TRBV12-3/TRBV12-4
d_gene: TRBD2
abundance: few
len: 18
j_gene: TRBJ2-2
CDR3aa: CASSLTTSGRFRTGELFF
CDR3nt: TGTGCCAGCAGCCTCACCACTAGCGGGAGATTTCGAACCGGGGAGCTGTTTTTT

v_gene: TRBV20-1
d_gene: NA
abundance: medium-sized
len: 14
j_gene: TRBJ2-7
CDR3aa: CSARAFGSLNEQYF
CDR3nt: TGCAGTGCTAGGGCGTTTGGGAGCCTAAACGAGCAGTACTTC

v_gene: TRBV4-2
d_gene: TRBD2
abundance: NA
len: 18
j_gene: TRBJ2-3
CDR3aa: CASSQDADPSGVTDTQYF
CDR3nt: TGTGCCAGCAGCCAAGATGCCGACCCTAGCGGGGTCACAGATACGCAGTATTTT

v_gene: TRBV28
d_gene: NA
abundance: few
len: 12
j_gene: TRBJ2-7
CDR3aa: CASGGDPLYQYF
CDR3nt: TGTGCCAGCGGGGGTGATCCTTTGTATCAGTACTTC

v_gene: TRBV20-1
d_gene: NA
abundance: NA
len: 15
j_gene: TRBJ2-5
CDR3aa: CSPSATWTAQETQYF
CDR3nt: TGCAGTCCGAGTGCGACCTGGACAGCCCAAGAGACCCAGTACTTC

v_gene: TRBV3-1
d_gene: NA
abundance: NA
len: 15
j_gene: TRBJ2-2
CDR3aa: CASSQVKAGTGELFF
CDR3nt: TGTGCCAGCAGCCAAGTAAAAGCCGGGACCGGGGAGCTGTTTTTT

v_gene: TRBV6-1
d_gene: TRBD1
abundance: many
len: 17
j_gene: TRBJ1-2
CDR3aa: CASKNRQGGNFNYGYTF
CDR3nt: TGTGCCAGCAAGAACCGACAGGGAGGAAACTTTAACTATGGCTACACCTTC

v_gene: TRBV7-3
d_gene: TRBD2
abundance: once
len: 15
j_gene: TRBJ2-1
CDR3aa: CASGRTSGTRLEQFF
CDR3nt: TGTGCCAGCGGTAGGACTAGCGGGACGAGGTTGGAGCAGTTCTTC

v_gene: TRBV6-1
d_gene: NA
abundance: NA
len: 15
j_gene: TRBJ2-7
CDR3aa: CASSASRGASYEQYF
CDR3nt: TGTGCCAGCAGCGCCAGTCGGGGTGCCTCCTACGAGCAGTACTTC

v_gene: TRBV20-1
d_gene: NA
abundance: NA
len: 11
j_gene: TRBJ1-1
CDR3aa: CRGHPNTEAFF
CDR3nt: TGCAGGGGGCACCCGAACACTGAAGCTTTCTTT

v_gene: TRBV6-1
d_gene: NA
abundance: few
len: 14
j_gene: TRBJ1-3
CDR3aa: CASSAQGPGNTIYF
CDR3nt: TGTGCCAGCAGTGCACAGGGTCCTGGAAACACCATATATTTT

v_gene: TRBV6-1
d_gene: NA
abundance: NA
len: 13
j_gene: TRBJ1-2
CDR3aa: CASSEGGYGGYTF
CDR3nt: TGTGCCAGCAGTGAGGGAGGGTACGGTGGCTACACCTTC

v_gene: TRBV6-2/TRBV6-3
d_gene: NA
abundance: few
len: 13
j_gene: TRBJ2-7
CDR3aa: CASGRLLSYEQYF
CDR3nt: TGTGCCAGCGGGAGACTGCTCTCCTACGAGCAGTACTTC

v_gene: TRBV4-2
d_gene: TRBD2
abundance: NA
len: 14
j_gene: TRBJ2-2
CDR3aa: CASMAGGRTGELFF
CDR3nt: TGTGCCAGCATGGCGGGAGGGCGCACCGGGGAGCTGTTTTTT

v_gene: TRBV6-1
d_gene: TRBD1
abundance: few
len: 16
j_gene: TRBJ1-2
CDR3aa: CASRPTGTGKNYGYTF
CDR3nt: TGTGCCAGCAGACCTACCGGGACAGGGAAGAACTATGGCTACACCTTC